Included here is one T cell receptor beta chain sequence, with context. TCRdb reanalyzed the 5' RACE reads and collapses them to one entry per CDR3 protein, without DNA. Its table records about 180,000 distinct CDR3 sequences. The CDR3 is 13 residues long. The germline V gene encodes CDR1 MNHEY and CDR2 SVGEGT. The entry originates in a study of T cells expressing NK-cell markers. Study as a whole: Researchers got TCR beta repertoires out of sorted CD3+CD56+NKG2C+, CD3+CD56+NKG2C- and CD3+CD56-NKG2C+ T cells.

This clonotype was sampled from a man between 18 and 69 years old in good health. The genes are TRBV6-2 or TRBV6-3 and TRBJ1-1; without DNA, the TCRdb call of TRBD1 cannot be checked. Sequenced input: blood T cells: a sorted CD56 or NKG2C T cell subset, CD4+ or CD8+ T cells, or bulk PBMC T cells (not recorded which). CDR3 in amino acids: CASRDRGWTEAFF.